This entry lists 29 T cell receptor beta chains sequenced from one sample in a study of graft-versus-host responses after intestinal transplantation. Responder cells labeled with CFSE (around 200,000) were co-plated with irradiated stimulator cells labeled with violet dye (around 200,000). Some clones are missing from TCRdb's copy, which holds only in-frame ones; the method was immunoSEQ multiplex PCR. The repertoire has roughly 15,000 clones, roughly 32% of them found once; the top ten carry about 2.5%. Sequenced here: alloreactive CD8+ T cells from a mixed lymphocyte reaction culture, sampled before intestinal transplant. Subset given: CFSE-low proliferating T cells sorted from roughly six-day pre-transplant mixed lymphocyte reaction (GvH or HvG direction). The origin of the receptors is a human patient who received an intestinal transplant.

The chain joins TRBV5-1 to TRBJ2-7; 8 bases are a match to TRBD2. The CDR3 has 16 amino acids. In germline, CDR1 is SGHRS, CDR2 YFSETQ. Trimming took 2 bases from V and 4 from J; bases not matched to a gene: 11. The CDR3 protein is CASSFSGASRGYEQYF. The CDR3 DNA reads as TGCGCCAGCAGCTTTAGCGGGGCATCCCGGGGTTACGAGCAGTACTTC.

This clone was seen only a few times. V usage is TRBV4-1 and J usage is TRBJ1-1; D is undetermined. The CDR3 is made up of 14 amino acids. V lost 0 bases and J lost 0, with 5 bases in between. CDR1 is MGHRA and CDR2 is YSYEKL in the germline V gene. DNA for the CDR3: TGCGCCAGCAGCCAAGACGATATGAACACTGAAGCTTTCTTT. Protein sequence: CASSQDDMNTEAFF.

In its sample, this clone was seen a few times. This chain links TRBV6-1 with TRBJ1-1; the D is unclear. In germline, CDR1 is MNHNS, CDR2 SASEGT. There are 16 residues in the CDR3. The germline V and J ends were trimmed by 2 bases and 0 bases, with 13 bases remaining between them. CDR3 amino acids: CASSELLPNMNTEAFF. As DNA, the CDR3 is TGTGCCAGCAGTGAACTTTTACCAAACATGAACACTGAAGCTTTCTTT.

V gene TRBV10-3 combines with J gene TRBJ2-1; D call uncertain. With 2 bases removed from V and 4 bases from J, the gap between germline ends came to 9 bases. The germline V gene has CDR1 ENHRY and CDR2 SYGVKD. This CDR3 region has 14 residues. This CDR3 is CAISEEPLYNEQFF. The CDR3 bases are TGTGCCATCAGTGAGGAGCCCCTATACAATGAGCAGTTCTTC.

About this clone: The junction departs from the called germline gene at one end, perhaps through a read error. The chain uses TRBV6-1 and TRBJ2-5; D call uncertain. Germline CDR1 MNHNS, CDR2 SASEGT. The CDR3 extends over 12 amino acids. CDR3 DNA: TGTGCCAGCTGTGATTTTCGGGAGACCCAGTACTTC. This encodes CASCDFRETQYF.

V gene TRBV7-9 combines with J gene TRBJ1-1; D not resolved. CDR3 length: 15 residues. The V and J ends lost 1 base and 3 bases respectively, with 12 bases between them. Germline V lookup: CDR1 SEHNR, CDR2 FQNEAQ (reference sequence). The CDR3 DNA is TGTGCCAGCAGCTTAGGGGCAGGTCTGCACACTGAAGCTTTCTTT. Its translation is CASSLGAGLHTEAFF.

The sample holds a few counts of this clone. The chain is built from TRBV5-5 and TRBJ2-7; 7 bases align to TRBD1. Germline assignment: CDR1 SGHKS and CDR2 YYEKEE (reference sequence). CDR3 length equals 14 residues. Trimming took 0 bases from V and 0 from J; bases not matched to a gene: 0. The CDR3 protein is CASSLAGGSYEQYF. CDR3 DNA sequence: TGTGCCAGCAGCTTGGCAGGGGGCTCCTACGAGCAGTACTTC.

The chain combines TRBV2 with TRBJ1-1; TRBD1 might be the D (6 bases). Germline V gives CDR1 SNHLY, CDR2 FYNNEI. V was trimmed by 5 bases and J by 4 bases, leaving 11 bases between them. The CDR3 has 13 amino acids. The CDR3 nucleotides read TGTGCCAGCAGTCCGACAGGTACCACTGAAGCTTTCTTT. This codes for CASSPTGTTEAFF.

This clone was seen once. The V call is TRBV4-1, the J call TRBJ2-2; 8 positions agree with TRBD2. The CDR3 consists of 17 residues. Trimming removed 1 base from V and 3 bases from J; junction bases left unmatched: 7. Germline CDR1 and CDR2: MGHRA and YSYEKL. The CDR3 region has the DNA TGCGCCAGCAGCCAAGTCATTACGGGGGGGGACACCGGGGAGCTGTTTTTT. This encodes CASSQVITGGDTGELFF.

V and J are TRBV7-9 and TRBJ2-5; 15 nucleotides agree with TRBD2. CDR1 SEHNR and CDR2 FQNEAQ come from the germline V gene (reference sequence). The V segment lost 4 bases and the J segment 5 bases; nucleotides outside the gene matches: 8. The length of the CDR3 is 17 residues. In DNA form, the CDR3 reads TGTGCCAGCAGCTCCGGACTAGCGGGGGGGTGGAGCGAGACCCAGTACTTC. Its translation is CASSSGLAGGWSETQYF.

The V gene is TRBV27, the J gene TRBJ2-1; TRBD2 aligns across 10 bases. CDR3 size: 20 residues. The germline V gene has CDR1 MNHEY and CDR2 SMNVEV (reference sequence). Germline trimming cut 8 bases from V and 8 bases from J; bases unmatched to any gene: 27. The CDR3 bases are TGTGCCAGCGGAAGTTTAAAGTCCCGGCTAGCGGGGGCCCCCTTAGATGAGCAGTTCTTC. It specifies CASGSLKSRLAGAPLDEQFF.

This sequence joins TRBV7-7 and TRBJ2-7; perhaps TRBD1 as D (6 bases). Trimming took 4 bases from V and 3 from J, leaving 13 bases between them. This CDR3 contains 14 residues. From germline, CDR1 is SSHAT and CDR2 FNYEAQ (reference sequence). DNA for the CDR3: TGTGCCAGCAGCTACTCGACAGGCAACTACGAGCAGTACTTC. The encoded protein is CASSYSTGNYEQYF.

This clone is labeled medium-sized. CDR3 sequence (DNA): TGTGCCAGTAGTCCCTCGGGGGGTGACGAGCAGTACTTC. This sequence encodes CASSPSGGDEQYF. The chain combines TRBV19 with TRBJ2-7; 7 bases map to TRBD2. This CDR3 contains 13 residues. V dropped 5 bases and J dropped 5; count of bases not matched to a gene: 6. CDR1 and CDR2 from the germline V gene are LNHDA and SQIVND (reference sequence).

In its sample, this clone was seen once. This rearrangement joins TRBV4-1 to TRBJ2-3, with D possibly called TRBD1 or TRBD2 (6 bases each). Germline CDR1 is MGHRA and CDR2 is YSYEKL. Trimming shortened V by 2 bases and J by 4 bases, and 10 bases separated the two germline ends. The CDR3 runs to 14 residues. The CDR3 loop is CASSQTRGPDTQYF. In DNA, the CDR3 is TGCGCCAGCAGCCAAACCCGGGGGCCAGATACGCAGTATTTT.

This clone is classed as medium-sized (0.01 to 0.1%). The CDR3 region has the DNA TGTGCCAGCAGGGCCTCAGGAGGAACCCAGTACTTC. As protein: CASRASGGTQYF. The chain is built from TRBV27 and TRBJ2-5; a possible D gene is TRBD2 (5 bases). Trimming left V 6 bases short and J 8 bases short, with 13 bases between. This CDR3 is 12 amino acids long. Germline values: CDR1 MNHEY, CDR2 SMNVEV (reference sequence).

The chain joins TRBV5-4 to TRBJ2-7; D is perhaps TRBD1 (6 bases). V lost 5 bases to trimming and J lost 6 bases, with 12 bases between them. Germline values: CDR1 SGHNT, CDR2 YYREEE (reference sequence). This CDR3 region has 12 residues. The CDR3 spells CASSYLGGEQYF. The CDR3 DNA sequence: TGTGCCAGCAGTTATCTAGGGGGCGAGCAGTACTTC.

The chain recombines TRBV19 with TRBJ1-2; weak D call: TRBD1 (5 bases). The V and J ends lost 3 bases and 1 base respectively, with 18 bases between them. Germline CDR1 reads LNHDA; CDR2 reads SQIVND (reference sequence). The CDR3 is made up of 17 amino acids. For the CDR3, the DNA is TGTGCCAGTAGTATTGGTCTTGTTTGGGACTATAACTATGGCTACACCTTC. This gives the protein CASSIGLVWDYNYGYTF.

The V and J genes are TRBV5-1 and TRBJ2-3, with a weak D call TRBD2 (7 bases). Germline assignment: CDR1 SGHRS and CDR2 YFSETQ. Trimming shortened V by 7 bases and J by 0 bases, and 15 bases separated the two germline ends. The CDR3 consists of 15 residues. For the CDR3, the DNA is TGCGCCAGCTTGTCGGGGGGCTCAAGCACAGATACGCAGTATTTT. The encoded protein is CASLSGGSSTDTQYF.

This clone was observed a handful of times. V is TRBV6-8 and J is TRBJ2-7; TRBD2 agrees at 10 bases. V lost 5 bases and J lost 3; bases outside the gene matches: 7. The CDR3 extends over 15 amino acids. Germline V gives CDR1 MNHGY, CDR2 SAAAGT. The CDR3 nucleotides are TGTGCCAGCAGTGTCCTAGCGGGGGACGGCTACGAGCAGTACTTC. Protein product: CASSVLAGDGYEQYF.

DNA of the CDR3: TGTGCCAGCATCCTCGGGGGAACCGGGGAGCTGTTTTTT. It is translated as CASILGGTGELFF. The J gene is TRBJ2-2, the V gene TRBV7-8; maybe TRBD2 (6 bases). Germline values: CDR1 SGHVS, CDR2 FQNEAQ. V shed 7 bases and J shed 5 bases, with 11 bases lying between them. The CDR3 spans 13 residues.

The chain joins TRBV6-6 to TRBJ1-2; D is unclear. Trimming shortened V by 3 bases and J by 0 bases, and 14 bases separated the two germline ends. Germline V gene sequence: CDR1 MNHNY, CDR2 SVGAGI (reference sequence). CDR3 length equals 16 residues. CDR3 residues: CASSYPDRSANYGYTF. CDR3 sequence (DNA): TGTGCCAGCAGTTATCCCGACCGGTCGGCTAACTATGGCTACACCTTC.

The rearrangement links TRBV2 to TRBJ1-1; unclear D gene. CDR3 size: 12 residues. CDR1 and CDR2 from the germline V gene are SNHLY and FYNNEI. V was clipped by 7 bases and J by 4 bases, with 10 bases between them. The CDR3 sequence: CASIKSVTEAFF. DNA of the CDR3: TGTGCCAGCATAAAGTCGGTCACTGAAGCTTTCTTT.

The chain links TRBV9 to TRBJ2-7; 7 positions agree with TRBD2. This CDR3 is built from 14 residues. After removal of 1 base from V and 2 bases from J, the junction contained 3 bases not matched to a gene. Germline V gives CDR1 SGDLS, CDR2 YYNGEE. In DNA form, the CDR3 reads TGTGCCAGCAGCGTAACCAGCGGGGCCTACGAGCAGTACTTC. This sequence encodes CASSVTSGAYEQYF.

This clone has only a few counts. The rearrangement joins TRBV5-6 to TRBJ2-1; D is possibly TRBD2 (6 bases). V lost 4 bases and J 1 base, leaving 15 bases between the germline ends. CDR1 SGHDT and CDR2 YYEEEE come from the germline V gene. The CDR3 is 16 amino acids. CDR3 DNA sequence: TGTGCCAGCAGCGCCTTGACTAGAGAATCCTACAATGAGCAGTTCTTC. It codes for CASSALTRESYNEQFF.

This clone was counted a few times. The gene calls are TRBV6-6 and TRBJ1-2; TRBD1 matches 7 bases. This CDR3 contains 14 residues. J lost 7 bases, V lost 9 bases, and 14 bases had no gene match. CDR1 and CDR2 from the germline V gene are MNHNY and SVGAGI (reference sequence). The CDR3 sequence is CASLQGSFPSGYTF. The CDR3 DNA sequence: TGTGCCAGTCTACAGGGGTCGTTTCCAAGTGGCTACACCTTC.

The rearrangement uses TRBV4-2 and TRBJ1-2; no definite D call. The CDR3 extends over 17 amino acids. CDR1 and CDR2 (germline): LGHNA, YNFKEQ. The V end lost 0 bases, the J end lost 4 bases, and 18 bases lay between the germline ends. CDR3 region: CASSQDPPSNGLYGYTF. The CDR3 coding sequence is TGTGCCAGCAGCCAAGACCCTCCCTCTAACGGACTCTATGGCTACACCTTC.

This clone was detected once. The gene calls are TRBV5-6 and TRBJ1-5; D is unresolved. The CDR3 has 13 residues. From germline, CDR1 is SGHDT and CDR2 YYEEEE. Trimming stripped 4 bases from V and 5 bases from J, with 10 bases between. The CDR3 DNA reads TGTGCCAGCAGCCCAAATCGGGATCAGCCCCAGCATTTT. It translates to CASSPNRDQPQHF.

The J gene is TRBJ1-5, the V gene TRBV29-1; no clear D. Trimming shortened V by 4 bases and J by 5 bases, and 12 bases separated the two germline ends. The CDR3 spans 13 residues. Per germline, CDR1 SQVTM and CDR2 ANQGSEA. CDR3 sequence: CSVVGPGDQPQHF. Written as DNA, the CDR3 is TGCAGCGTTGTAGGCCCCGGGGATCAGCCCCAGCATTTT. Complete variable domain (other parts from reference TRBV29-1 and TRBJ1-5): SAVISQKPSRDICQRGTSLTIQCQVDSQVTMMFWYRQQPGQSLTLIATANQGSEATYESGFVIDKFPISRPNLTFSTLTVSNMSPEDSSIYLCSVVGPGDQPQHFGDGTRLSIL.

The chain uses TRBV5-6 and TRBJ2-1, with TRBD2 matching 9 bases. After removal of 2 bases from V and 6 bases from J, the junction contained 12 bases not matched to a gene. This CDR3 comprises 17 residues. Germline-derived CDR1 and CDR2 are SGHDT and YYEEEE. The CDR3 loop reads CASSLYSRLAGFNEQFF. CDR3 coding DNA: TGTGCCAGCAGCTTATATAGCCGGCTAGCGGGGTTCAATGAGCAGTTCTTC.